This is a list of T cell receptor beta chains from one sample in a study of T cell changes during pregnancy in multiple sclerosis. Sequencing used immunoSEQ multiplex PCR; TCRdb keeps in-frame clones, though not all of them. In the table there are around 35,000 clones, 92% of which are singletons. This sample comprised CD4+ T cells from peripheral blood mononuclear cells, obtained after pregnancy. The receptors here all came from a female donor with multiple sclerosis, enrolled in a pregnancy study. Both conserved end residues are part of each CDR3. Fields, in order: J gene, D gene, clone size, V gene, CDR3 protein, CDR3 DNA. D genes are given only for firm matches. Rows may omit the clone size; those that give it use once, few, many or a size class.

TRBJ1-2,NA,once,TRBV7-2,CASSSPTGSNYGYTF,TGTGCCAGCAGCTCCCCGACAGGATCTAACTATGGCTACACCTTC
TRBJ2-7,NA,NA,TRBV27,CASSLGGYEQYF,TGTGCCAGCAGCCTTGGCGGATACGAGCAGTACTTC
TRBJ2-1,TRBD2,NA,TRBV6-1,CASSETGGSYNEQFF,TGTGCCAGCAGTGAAACAGGCGGGAGCTACAATGAGCAGTTCTTC
TRBJ2-7,TRBD2,NA,TRBV5-1,CASSLTSSGGSSYEQYF,TGCGCCAGCAGTCTTACTTCTAGCGGGGGGAGCTCCTACGAGCAGTACTTC
TRBJ1-1,NA,NA,TRBV30,CAPGRRNTEAFF,TGTGCCCCGGGAAGGAGGAACACTGAAGCTTTCTTT
TRBJ2-1,NA,NA,TRBV7-3,CASSPTGRNEQFF,TGTGCCAGCAGCCCAACAGGGCGCAATGAGCAGTTCTTC
TRBJ1-4,TRBD1,NA,TRBV10-3,CAIRGTGDEKLFF,TGTGCCATCAGAGGGACAGGGGATGAAAAACTGTTTTTT
TRBJ2-2,TRBD1,NA,TRBV18,CASSRDRETGELFF,TGTGCCAGCTCGCGGGACAGGGAGACCGGGGAGCTGTTTTTT
TRBJ2-3,NA,NA,TRBV5-4,CASSLGRGADTQYF,TGTGCCAGCAGCTTGGGGAGGGGAGCAGATACGCAGTATTTT
TRBJ2-7,NA,NA,TRBV19,CASSGGRSYEQYF,TGTGCCAGTAGCGGGGGGCGGTCCTACGAGCAGTACTTC
TRBJ1-5,NA,NA,TRBV6-1,CASSESGGYSNQPQHF,TGTGCCAGCAGTGAATCTGGGGGGTACAGCAATCAGCCCCAGCATTTT
TRBJ2-2,TRBD2,NA,TRBV27,CASSRRISREGYNTGELFF,TGTGCCAGCAGCCGAAGAATTTCGAGGGAGGGGTATAACACCGGGGAGCTGTTTTTT
TRBJ2-2,TRBD1,NA,TRBV7-3,CASSFRQGANTGELFF,TGTGCCAGCAGCTTCAGACAGGGGGCGAACACCGGGGAGCTGTTTTTT
TRBJ1-5,TRBD1,NA,TRBV4-1,CASSQRGQSNQPQHF,TGCGCCAGCAGCCAGCGGGGACAGAGCAATCAGCCCCAGCATTTT
TRBJ2-5,NA,NA,TRBV18,CASSPISGTQYF,TGTGCCAGCTCACCTATCTCCGGGACCCAGTACTTC
TRBJ1-4,NA,NA,TRBV27,CASSSDFATNEKLFF,TGTGCCAGCAGTTCCGACTTTGCAACTAATGAAAAACTGTTTTTT
TRBJ2-3,TRBD2,NA,TRBV7-6,CASSLAGLAGGQTPDTQYF,TGTGCCAGCAGCTTAGCGGGACTAGCGGGGGGACAAACCCCAGATACGCAGTATTTT